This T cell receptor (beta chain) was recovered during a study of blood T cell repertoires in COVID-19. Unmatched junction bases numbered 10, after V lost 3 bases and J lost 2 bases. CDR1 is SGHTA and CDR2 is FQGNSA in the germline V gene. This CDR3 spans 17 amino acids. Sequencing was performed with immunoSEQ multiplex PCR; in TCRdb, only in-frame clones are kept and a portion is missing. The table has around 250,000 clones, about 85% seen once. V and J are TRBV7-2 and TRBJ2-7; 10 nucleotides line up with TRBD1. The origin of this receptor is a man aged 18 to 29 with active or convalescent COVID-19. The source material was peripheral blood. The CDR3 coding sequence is TGTGCCAGCAGCTTCCGGCCGCCGGGACAGGGGCCCTACGAGCAGTACTTC. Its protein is CASSFRPPGQGPYEQYF.